This T cell receptor beta chain is drawn from a study of neurological immune-mediated disorders (dated by TCRdb to the late 2010s). Looking at the study overall: The study compared peripheral blood TCR-beta repertoires of HTLV-I-associated myelopathy (HAM/TSP) patients, multiple sclerosis patients and healthy controls using UMI-based sequencing. Of the approximately 68 subjects in the cohort, some 15 were HAM/TSP patients, some 35 were multiple sclerosis patients, and around 20 were healthy controls. Longitudinal samples, technical triplicates and paired sorted CD4+ and CD8+ T-cell subsets, alongside PBMC samples, were included among the approximately 110 TCR-beta libraries. Each longitudinal HAM/TSP and healthy donor was sampled at 3 time-points spaced at roughly 3-45 month intervals. General study outcomes and caveats: Across subjects, expanded clones never shared an identical CDR3 amino acid sequence, which suggests that the TCR-beta repertoires in every group were private. The highest TCR clonal expansion was observed in HAM/TSP patients, whereas the lowest was observed in MS patients, even when compared with healthy controls.

Read against the paper, the sample's time point label means: longitudinal time-point 3. Unsorted PBMC libraries were generated from 2 million PBMCs stored in RNAlater at -80 °C until RNA extraction. Peripheral blood underwent Ficoll-Hypaque density gradient centrifugation to isolate PBMCs, which were then cryopreserved in liquid nitrogen. The sample holds a few counts of this clonotype. Its specific antigen is unknown. Base qualities are not recorded, but no much larger clone differs from it by a single base. The CDR3 runs 15 amino acids, cysteine and phenylalanine included. Here the CDR3 DNA is all that survives: 45 bases in frame from base 1. Reading the germline V gene (reference sequence) gives CDR1 DFQATT and CDR2 SNEGSKA. The germline V and J ends show losses of 4 bases and 2 bases respectively, and no gene match explains 4 bases of the junction. To synthesize cDNA, template-switch 5'RACE was performed with a primer carrying a 10-nucleotide random unique molecular identifier so that each TCR transcript was tagged. Over 190 million TCR-beta sequences, covering 15-18 subjects, were produced in each sequencing run. Total RNA was extracted with the RNeasy kit. Using the KAPA Real-time Library Amplification kit, TCR-beta VDJ regions were amplified with primers for the TCR constant region and the 5'RACE anchor. Sample indexes and Illumina adaptors were added in a first PCR, after which library yield was increased in a second PCR. After Ampure bead purification, the TCR product of roughly 650 bp was size-selected on a 2% E-gel SizeSelection system. Before pooling, library quality was assessed on a Bioanalyzer, concentration was determined with Qubit, and library quantification was performed with the Kapa Library Quantification kit. An Illumina HiSeq 2500 was used to sequence the libraries paired-end at 2 x 150 bp. To increase sequence diversity, roughly 24-31% phiX was spiked into each library pool. Under the source paper's analysis protocol: Quality-filtered reads were processed with the UMI-based MiGEC pipeline, and over 85% of raw TCR sequences were removed by the MiGEC pipeline during error correction. VDJ genes were aligned to IMGT germline references, and clonotypes were defined by unique CDR3 amino acid sequence plus V-J genes. Clonal expansion, Shannon diversity, and CDR3 relatedness (CalcPairwiseDistances, ClusterSamples) were evaluated with VDJtools, and phylogenetic trees were built with CLCbio workbench. Clones with at least 8 unique UMIs were defined as expanded, with this threshold being based on coefficient-of-variation modelling across technical triplicates. TCRdb trimmed the raw reads at Q25, called clones with MiXCR and kept productive beta chains. Entries are consolidated by CDR3 protein sequence, retaining the most common genes and DNA. None of the V and J calls come from the authors' own analysis; TCRdb made them. This sample lists 95,000 to 110,000 distinct CDR3 sequences; 10% to 13% were detected once. The ten largest clonotypes hold 3.1% of the sample.

The sequence joins TRBV20-1 to TRBJ2-3, with 12 central nucleotides matching TRBD2. The sequence derives from a female donor with HTLV-1-associated myelopathy (HAM/TSP). Sequencing used PBMCs. The encoded CDR3 is CSATRTSGTTDTQYF. The nucleotides are TGCAGTGCTACCCGGACTAGCGGGACCACAGATACGCAGTATTTT.